The 3 T cell receptor beta chains presented below share a single source sample, sequenced in a study of PD-1 blockade in classical Hodgkin lymphoma. Clones were sequenced by immunoSEQ multiplex PCR, and TCRdb holds only the in-frame ones, with some missing. The sample has almost 100,000 clones; roughly 92% are singletons. Each patient's relapse followed autologous stem cell transplantation, and brentuximab vedotin exposure varied. The sequencing here drew on peripheral blood mononuclear cells (PBMCs), taken at baseline. The origin of the receptors is a human donor with classical Hodgkin lymphoma.

The gene calls are TRBV7-2 and TRBJ2-5; 10 bases line up with TRBD2. The CDR3 is 14 residues long. Germline V gives CDR1 SGHTA, CDR2 FQGNSA. The V segment lost 5 bases and the J segment 4 bases; nucleotides outside the gene matches: 4. The CDR3 is CASSPRTSGETQYF. The DNA for the CDR3 is TGTGCCAGCAGCCCTCGGACTAGCGGAGAGACCCAGTACTTC.

The chain combines TRBV30 with TRBJ1-5; D possibly corresponds to TRBD1 (5 bases). V gave up 2 bases and J gave up 5 bases, with 13 bases separating them. The CDR3 spans 14 residues. Germline V lookup: CDR1 GTSNPN, CDR2 SVGIG (reference sequence). The CDR3 is CAWSRGQGDQPQHF. CDR3 coding DNA: TGTGCCTGGAGTAGAGGGCAGGGCGATCAGCCCCAGCATTTT.

The chain recombines TRBV5-1 with TRBJ1-2; D uncertain. Germline CDR1 reads SGHRS; CDR2 reads YFSETQ. V shed 0 bases and J shed 4 bases, with 10 bases lying between them. The CDR3 totals 14 residues. CDR3 in DNA: TGCGCCAGCAGCTTGGACGGACGGCCCTATGGCTACACCTTC. The encoded protein is CASSLDGRPYGYTF.